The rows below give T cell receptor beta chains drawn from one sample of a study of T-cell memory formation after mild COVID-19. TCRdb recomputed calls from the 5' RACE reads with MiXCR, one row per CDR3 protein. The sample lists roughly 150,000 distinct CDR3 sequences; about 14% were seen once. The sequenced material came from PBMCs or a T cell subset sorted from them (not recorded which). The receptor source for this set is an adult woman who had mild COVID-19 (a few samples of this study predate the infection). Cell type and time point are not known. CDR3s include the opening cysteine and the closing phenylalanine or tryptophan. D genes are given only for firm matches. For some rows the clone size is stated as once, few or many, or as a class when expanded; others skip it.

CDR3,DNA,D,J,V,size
CASNPPGGGGTWNEQFF,TGTGCCAGTAACCCCCCAGGGGGGGGGGGCACTTGGAATGAGCAGTTCTTC,-,TRBJ2-1,TRBV19,few
CSVEGGEKGATGELFF,TGCAGCGTTGAAGGAGGGGAGAAGGGGGCCACCGGGGAGCTGTTTTTT,TRBD1,TRBJ2-2,TRBV29-1,-
CASSGLALYDTQYF,TGTGCCAGCAGCGGACTAGCACTTTATGATACGCAGTATTTT,TRBD2,TRBJ2-3,TRBV6-2/TRBV6-3,few
CASSLGYEGSYEQYF,TGCGCCAGCAGCTTGGGGTACGAGGGATCCTACGAGCAGTACTTC,-,TRBJ2-7,TRBV5-1,-
CASSYSRAGGVVEETQYF,TGTGCCAGCAGTTACTCGAGGGCAGGGGGCGTCGTAGAAGAGACCCAGTACTTC,TRBD1,TRBJ2-5,TRBV6-5,few
CASSSDSYYTEAFF,TGCGCCAGCAGCTCCGACAGCTACTACACTGAAGCTTTCTTT,-,TRBJ1-1,TRBV5-1,few
CSASWVNTEAFF,TGCAGTGCTTCCTGGGTGAACACTGAAGCTTTCTTT,-,TRBJ1-1,TRBV20-1,few
CASRQGTGLLNTEAFF,TGTGCCAGCAGGCAAGGGACAGGGCTGCTGAACACTGAAGCTTTCTTT,TRBD1,TRBJ1-1,TRBV27,-
CASSQTRGRSYEQYF,TGTGCCAGCAGCCAAACCAGGGGGCGAAGCTACGAGCAGTACTTC,TRBD1,TRBJ2-7,TRBV14,-
CSVENALSYEQYF,TGCAGCGTTGAAAATGCCCTATCCTACGAGCAGTACTTC,-,TRBJ2-7,TRBV29-1,few
CSVEQLAGDPDTQYF,TGCAGCGTTGAACAGCTAGCGGGAGACCCAGATACGCAGTATTTT,TRBD2,TRBJ2-3,TRBV29-1,few
CASSLGDRGFTEAFF,TGTGCCAGCAGTTTGGGGGACAGGGGGTTCACTGAAGCTTTCTTT,TRBD1,TRBJ1-1,TRBV28,-
CASSLDRANTEAFF,TGTGCCAGCAGTCTGGACAGGGCGAACACTGAAGCTTTCTTT,TRBD1,TRBJ1-1,TRBV12-3/TRBV12-4,-
CASSSLSGRSSYEQYF,TGTGCCAGCAGCTCCCTTAGCGGGAGATCGTCTTACGAGCAGTACTTC,TRBD2,TRBJ2-7,TRBV7-9,-
CASSLIRGDGELFF,TGTGCCAGCAGCTTAATTAGGGGTGACGGGGAGCTGTTTTTT,-,TRBJ2-2,TRBV7-2,-
CASGLVTYEQFF,TGTGCTAGTGGTTTGGTAACTTATGAGCAGTTCTTC,-,TRBJ2-1,TRBV12-5,-
CASSEPDRGNEQYF,TGTGCCAGCAGCGAGCCCGACAGGGGGAACGAGCAGTACTTC,TRBD1,TRBJ2-7,TRBV7-9,-
CASSLPGQGFIGELFF,TGTGCCAGCAGTTTACCGGGACAGGGGTTTATCGGGGAGCTGTTTTTT,TRBD1,TRBJ2-2,TRBV6-5,few
CASSLEGVGTEAFF,TGTGCCAGCAGCCTCGAGGGAGTTGGGACTGAAGCTTTCTTT,-,TRBJ1-1,TRBV9,-